Listed below are T cell receptor beta chains from one sample, sequenced in a study of shared clonotypes between healthy human individuals. The repertoire was sequenced with immunoSEQ multiplex PCR; TCRdb's copy has only in-frame clones and lacks some. The table includes hundreds of thousands of clones, nearly 98% detected once. The sample consisted of naive CD8+ T cells sorted from blood. These receptors were collected from a man in his thirties or forties in good health. Each CDR3 is given with its conserved first and last residue. The D gene is left open where the match is weak. The size field is filled for only some rows; it gives once, few, many or a size class.

CDR3aa: CASSYGGNRGTGELFF
CDR3nt: TGCGCCAGCAGCTACGGGGGGAACAGAGGCACCGGGGAGCTGTTTTTT
v_gene: TRBV5-1
d_gene: TRBD2
abundance: -
j_gene: TRBJ2-2

CDR3aa: CASSLTPTDTQYF
CDR3nt: TGTGCCAGCAGCTTGACTCCCACAGATACGCAGTATTTT
v_gene: TRBV5-4
d_gene: -
abundance: -
j_gene: TRBJ2-3

CDR3aa: CSGRGQTNEQFF
CDR3nt: TGCAGCGGACGGGGACAGACAAATGAGCAGTTCTTC
v_gene: TRBV29-1
d_gene: TRBD1
abundance: -
j_gene: TRBJ2-1

CDR3aa: CASSTGGTGEADTQYF
CDR3nt: TGTGCCAGCAGTACCGGGGGGACAGGGGAGGCAGATACGCAGTATTTT
v_gene: TRBV28
d_gene: TRBD1
abundance: -
j_gene: TRBJ2-3

CDR3aa: CSVTRSSYEQYF
CDR3nt: TGCAGCGTTACACGATCCTCCTACGAGCAGTACTTC
v_gene: TRBV29-1
d_gene: -
abundance: once
j_gene: TRBJ2-7

CDR3aa: CASSVGLDSYEQYF
CDR3nt: TGTGCCAGCAGTGTAGGGCTAGATTCCTACGAGCAGTACTTC
v_gene: TRBV6-1
d_gene: -
abundance: -
j_gene: TRBJ2-7

CDR3aa: CASSLADRSTYEQYF
CDR3nt: TGTGCCAGCAGCTTAGCGGACAGGAGTACTTACGAGCAGTACTTC
v_gene: TRBV7-9
d_gene: TRBD1
abundance: -
j_gene: TRBJ2-7

CDR3aa: CASSYPAGELTDTQYF
CDR3nt: TGTGCCAGCAGTTACCCGGCGGGAGAGCTCACAGATACGCAGTATTTT
v_gene: TRBV6-6
d_gene: TRBD2
abundance: -
j_gene: TRBJ2-3

CDR3aa: CASSLPQGVNEQFF
CDR3nt: TGTGCCAGCAGCTTACCCCAGGGAGTAAATGAGCAGTTCTTC
v_gene: TRBV5-6
d_gene: -
abundance: -
j_gene: TRBJ2-1

CDR3aa: CASSFRGPSERQPQHF
CDR3nt: TGTGCCAGCAGTTTTAGGGGACCTAGCGAACGTCAGCCCCAGCATTTT
v_gene: TRBV27
d_gene: -
abundance: -
j_gene: TRBJ1-5

CDR3aa: CSVAGTSGLRELFF
CDR3nt: TGCAGCGTTGCGGGGACTAGCGGTCTTAGGGAGCTGTTTTTT
v_gene: TRBV29-1
d_gene: TRBD2
abundance: -
j_gene: TRBJ2-2

CDR3aa: CASSLGQYTF
CDR3nt: TGTGCCAGCAGCTTGGGTCAGTACACCTTC
v_gene: TRBV7-9
d_gene: -
abundance: -
j_gene: TRBJ1-2

CDR3aa: CASSEVAEQFF
CDR3nt: TGTGCCAGCAGTGAAGTAGCGGAGCAGTTCTTC
v_gene: TRBV2
d_gene: -
abundance: -
j_gene: TRBJ2-1

CDR3aa: CASHDSYNEQFF
CDR3nt: TGTGCCAGCCACGACTCCTACAATGAGCAGTTCTTC
v_gene: TRBV27
d_gene: -
abundance: -
j_gene: TRBJ2-1

CDR3aa: CASSFRVDTQYF
CDR3nt: TGTGCCAGCAGCTTCAGGGTAGATACGCAGTATTTT
v_gene: TRBV7-9
d_gene: -
abundance: -
j_gene: TRBJ2-3

CDR3aa: CASSSTGRASAFF
CDR3nt: TGTGCCAGCAGCTCAACAGGGAGGGCATCGGCTTTCTTT
v_gene: TRBV13
d_gene: -
abundance: -
j_gene: TRBJ1-1

CDR3aa: CASSFQSSGGAYGYTF
CDR3nt: TGTGCCAGCAGTTTTCAAAGTTCGGGGGGTGCCTATGGCTACACCTTC
v_gene: TRBV27
d_gene: -
abundance: -
j_gene: TRBJ1-2

CDR3aa: CATSFRDRAYEQYF
CDR3nt: TGTGCCACCAGCTTCCGGGACAGGGCGTACGAGCAGTACTTC
v_gene: TRBV15
d_gene: TRBD1
abundance: -
j_gene: TRBJ2-7

CDR3aa: CASSLGQGVTGELFF
CDR3nt: TGTGCCAGCAGCTTGGGACAGGGGGTCACCGGGGAGCTGTTTTTT
v_gene: TRBV7-9
d_gene: TRBD1
abundance: -
j_gene: TRBJ2-2

CDR3aa: CASRSSSPIVNTEAFF
CDR3nt: TGCGCCAGCAGGAGTAGCAGCCCAATCGTGAACACTGAAGCTTTCTTT
v_gene: TRBV5-1
d_gene: -
abundance: -
j_gene: TRBJ1-1

CDR3aa: CASSYPLGDGLSEAFF
CDR3nt: TGTGCCAGCAGTTACCCCCTGGGGGATGGATTGTCTGAAGCTTTCTTT
v_gene: TRBV6-5
d_gene: -
abundance: -
j_gene: TRBJ1-1

CDR3aa: CASSLGHSYEQYF
CDR3nt: TGTGCCAGCAGCTTAGGACACTCCTACGAGCAGTACTTC
v_gene: TRBV7-9
d_gene: -
abundance: -
j_gene: TRBJ2-7

CDR3aa: CSVEPLAGGGNEQFF
CDR3nt: TGCAGCGTCGAGCCTCTAGCGGGAGGGGGGAATGAGCAGTTCTTC
v_gene: TRBV29-1
d_gene: TRBD2
abundance: -
j_gene: TRBJ2-1

CDR3aa: CASSVGTGGTYEQYF
CDR3nt: TGTGCCAGCAGCGTAGGGACAGGGGGGACCTACGAGCAGTACTTC
v_gene: TRBV9
d_gene: TRBD1
abundance: -
j_gene: TRBJ2-7

CDR3aa: CASSLGFQDNEQFF
CDR3nt: TGTGCCAGCAGCTTAGGGTTCCAGGACAATGAGCAGTTCTTC
v_gene: TRBV11-3
d_gene: -
abundance: -
j_gene: TRBJ2-1

CDR3aa: CASSPSPGLTSYEQYF
CDR3nt: TGTGCCAGCAGTCCCTCACCAGGGCTAACATCCTACGAGCAGTACTTC
v_gene: TRBV28
d_gene: -
abundance: -
j_gene: TRBJ2-7

CDR3aa: CASSPGDRGYQETQYF
CDR3nt: TGTGCCAGCAGCCCGGGGGACAGGGGCTACCAAGAGACCCAGTACTTC
v_gene: TRBV9
d_gene: TRBD1
abundance: -
j_gene: TRBJ2-5

CDR3aa: CASSYSTGRLETQYF
CDR3nt: TGTGCCAGCAGTTACTCGACTGGCAGGTTAGAGACCCAGTACTTC
v_gene: TRBV6-6
d_gene: -
abundance: -
j_gene: TRBJ2-5

CDR3aa: CASSWGGLAGGSTDTQYF
CDR3nt: TGCGCCAGCAGCTGGGGAGGACTAGCGGGAGGGAGCACAGATACGCAGTATTTT
v_gene: TRBV5-1
d_gene: TRBD2
abundance: -
j_gene: TRBJ2-3

CDR3aa: CATSSSVGSGAYEQYF
CDR3nt: TGTGCCACCAGCAGCTCGGTTGGTAGCGGAGCCTACGAGCAGTACTTC
v_gene: TRBV15
d_gene: -
abundance: -
j_gene: TRBJ2-7

CDR3aa: CASSLEDTRETQYF
CDR3nt: TGCGCCAGCAGCTTGGAGGACACCCGAGAGACCCAGTACTTC
v_gene: TRBV5-1
d_gene: -
abundance: -
j_gene: TRBJ2-5

CDR3aa: CASSAGLAGVTGELFF
CDR3nt: TGTGCCAGCAGTGCCGGACTAGCGGGAGTCACCGGGGAGCTGTTTTTT
v_gene: TRBV27
d_gene: TRBD2
abundance: -
j_gene: TRBJ2-2

CDR3aa: CASRTAGTVYEQYF
CDR3nt: TGTGCCAGCAGGACTGCAGGGACAGTCTACGAGCAGTACTTC
v_gene: TRBV27
d_gene: TRBD1
abundance: -
j_gene: TRBJ2-7

CDR3aa: CASSPGQGGSYEQYF
CDR3nt: TGTGCCAGCAGCCCCGGACAGGGTGGCAGCTACGAGCAGTACTTC
v_gene: TRBV7-9
d_gene: TRBD1
abundance: -
j_gene: TRBJ2-7

CDR3aa: CASSQVPRAGNTIYF
CDR3nt: TGCGCCAGCAGCCAAGTGCCCCGCGCTGGAAACACCATATATTTT
v_gene: TRBV4-1
d_gene: -
abundance: -
j_gene: TRBJ1-3

CDR3aa: CASSTELAGGDEQFF
CDR3nt: TGTGCCAGCAGCACCGAACTAGCGGGAGGGGATGAGCAGTTCTTC
v_gene: TRBV7-2
d_gene: TRBD2
abundance: -
j_gene: TRBJ2-1

CDR3aa: CASSSSGTGNTGELFF
CDR3nt: TGTGCCAGCAGCTCTTCCGGGACAGGGAACACCGGGGAGCTGTTTTTT
v_gene: TRBV5-4
d_gene: TRBD1
abundance: -
j_gene: TRBJ2-2

CDR3aa: CASSELGTAYEQYF
CDR3nt: TGTGCCAGCAGTGAACTCGGGACAGCCTACGAGCAGTACTTC
v_gene: TRBV6-1
d_gene: TRBD1
abundance: -
j_gene: TRBJ2-7

CDR3aa: CASSQGDTSSEQFF
CDR3nt: TGTGCCAGCAGCCAAGGGGATACTAGTTCTGAGCAGTTCTTC
v_gene: TRBV9
d_gene: -
abundance: -
j_gene: TRBJ2-1

CDR3aa: CASSLERGPAYEQYF
CDR3nt: TGTGCCAGCAGTTTAGAGAGGGGTCCGGCCTACGAGCAGTACTTC
v_gene: TRBV27
d_gene: -
abundance: -
j_gene: TRBJ2-7

CDR3aa: CASSRDRALYEQYF
CDR3nt: TGTGCCAGCAGCCGGGACAGGGCCCTCTACGAGCAGTACTTC
v_gene: TRBV28
d_gene: TRBD1
abundance: -
j_gene: TRBJ2-7

CDR3aa: CASSLRGPYYEQYF
CDR3nt: TGTGCCAGCAGTCTGAGGGGGCCGTACTACGAGCAGTACTTC
v_gene: TRBV27
d_gene: TRBD1
abundance: -
j_gene: TRBJ2-7

CDR3aa: CASSPVQLASTDTQYF
CDR3nt: TGTGCCAGCAGCCCTGTACAGCTAGCGAGCACAGATACGCAGTATTTT
v_gene: TRBV11-2
d_gene: -
abundance: -
j_gene: TRBJ2-3

CDR3aa: CASRLSGSGYEQYF
CDR3nt: TGTGCCAGCCGGCTTAGCGGGAGTGGCTACGAGCAGTACTTC
v_gene: TRBV6-1
d_gene: TRBD2
abundance: -
j_gene: TRBJ2-7

CDR3aa: CASSAAKEQFF
CDR3nt: TGTGCCAGCAGCGCCGCAAAAGAGCAGTTCTTC
v_gene: TRBV9
d_gene: -
abundance: -
j_gene: TRBJ2-1

CDR3aa: CASRQGFSNQPQHF
CDR3nt: TGTGCCAGCAGACAGGGTTTTAGCAATCAGCCCCAGCATTTT
v_gene: TRBV27
d_gene: -
abundance: -
j_gene: TRBJ1-5

CDR3aa: CSARSGSGNTIYF
CDR3nt: TGCAGCGCCCGCTCAGGGTCTGGAAACACCATATATTTT
v_gene: TRBV29-1
d_gene: -
abundance: -
j_gene: TRBJ1-3

CDR3aa: CASSGSTIETQYF
CDR3nt: TGTGCCAGCTCCGGCAGTACGATTGAGACCCAGTACTTC
v_gene: TRBV27
d_gene: -
abundance: -
j_gene: TRBJ2-5

CDR3aa: CASSSQGSTDTQYF
CDR3nt: TGTGCCAGCAGCTCTCAGGGGTCCACAGATACGCAGTATTTT
v_gene: TRBV7-9
d_gene: -
abundance: -
j_gene: TRBJ2-3

CDR3aa: CASSLVLGLGFHNEQFF
CDR3nt: TGTGCCAGCAGCTTAGTCCTGGGGCTGGGGTTCCACAATGAGCAGTTCTTC
v_gene: TRBV7-2
d_gene: -
abundance: -
j_gene: TRBJ2-1

CDR3aa: CATSRDLPGGAGELFF
CDR3nt: TGTGCCACCAGCAGAGACCTCCCGGGAGGTGCCGGGGAGCTGTTTTTT
v_gene: TRBV15
d_gene: TRBD2
abundance: -
j_gene: TRBJ2-2

CDR3aa: CASSDRGSNTGELFF
CDR3nt: TGTGCCAGCAGTGACCGGGGATCGAACACCGGGGAGCTGTTTTTT
v_gene: TRBV25-1
d_gene: -
abundance: -
j_gene: TRBJ2-2

CDR3aa: CASSSFGVAGGPYEQYF
CDR3nt: TGTGCCAGCAGTTCATTCGGGGTAGCGGGAGGCCCCTACGAGCAGTACTTC
v_gene: TRBV27
d_gene: TRBD2
abundance: -
j_gene: TRBJ2-7

CDR3aa: CASSLGLAGHEQYF
CDR3nt: TGTGCCAGCAGTTTAGGACTAGCGGGACACGAGCAGTACTTC
v_gene: TRBV27
d_gene: TRBD2
abundance: -
j_gene: TRBJ2-7

CDR3aa: CASSLVRNRDPAADTQYF
CDR3nt: TGTGCCAGCAGCTTAGTGAGGAACCGGGACCCAGCGGCAGATACGCAGTATTTT
v_gene: TRBV7-9
d_gene: -
abundance: -
j_gene: TRBJ2-3